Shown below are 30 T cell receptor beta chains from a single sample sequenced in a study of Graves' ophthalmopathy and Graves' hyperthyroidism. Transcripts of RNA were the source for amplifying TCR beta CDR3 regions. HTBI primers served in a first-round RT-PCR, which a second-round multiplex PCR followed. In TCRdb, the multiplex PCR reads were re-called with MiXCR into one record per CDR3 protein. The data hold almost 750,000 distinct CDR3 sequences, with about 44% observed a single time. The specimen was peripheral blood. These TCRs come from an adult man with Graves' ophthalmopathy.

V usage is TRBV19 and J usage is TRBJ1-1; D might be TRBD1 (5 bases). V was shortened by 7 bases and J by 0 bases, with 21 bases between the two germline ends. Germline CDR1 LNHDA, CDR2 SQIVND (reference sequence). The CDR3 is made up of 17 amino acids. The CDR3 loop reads CASNKRGYGRMNTEAFF. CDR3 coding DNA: TGTGCCAGTAACAAAAGGGGATACGGACGGATGAACACTGAAGCTTTCTTT. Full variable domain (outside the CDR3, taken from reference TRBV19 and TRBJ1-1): DGGITQSPKYLFRKEGQNVTLSCEQNLNHDAMYWYRQDPGQGLRLIYYSQIVNDFQKGDIAEGYSVSREKKESFPLTVTSAQKNPTAFYLCASNKRGYGRMNTEAFFGQGTRLTVV.

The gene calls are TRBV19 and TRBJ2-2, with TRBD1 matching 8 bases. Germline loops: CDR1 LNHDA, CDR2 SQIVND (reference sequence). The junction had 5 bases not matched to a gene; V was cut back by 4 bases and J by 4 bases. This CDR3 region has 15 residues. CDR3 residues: CASSRQGALTGELFF. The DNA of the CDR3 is TGTGCCAGTAGTAGGCAGGGGGCGCTCACCGGGGAGCTGTTTTTT.

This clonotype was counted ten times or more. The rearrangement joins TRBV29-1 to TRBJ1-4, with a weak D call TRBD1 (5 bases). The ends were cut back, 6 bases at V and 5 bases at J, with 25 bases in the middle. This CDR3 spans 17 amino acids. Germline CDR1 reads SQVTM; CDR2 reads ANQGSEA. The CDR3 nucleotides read TGCAGCGTCTACAAATTTGAACCGGGACCGATCAATGAAAAACTGTTTTTT. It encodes CSVYKFEPGPINEKLFF.

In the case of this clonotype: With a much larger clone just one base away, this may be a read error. CDR3 protein: CTSSSDRAYGYTF. The CDR3 DNA reads as TGTACCAGTAGCTCCGACAGGGCGTATGGCTACACCTTC. This chain links TRBV19 with TRBJ1-2; 7 nucleotides line up with TRBD1. CDR3 length: 13 residues. CDR1 and CDR2 (germline): LNHDA, SQIVND (reference sequence).

The chain's CDR3 is CASSRDSTRETQYF. The CDR3 DNA follows: TGTGCCAGCAGCCGGGACTCCACGCGGGAGACCCAGTACTTC. The chain has TRBV28 and TRBJ2-5; weak D call: TRBD2 (6 bases). This CDR3 has 14 residues. Germline V gene sequence: CDR1 MDHEN, CDR2 SYDVKM. Trimming removed 6 bases at V and 5 bases at J, with 16 bases between.

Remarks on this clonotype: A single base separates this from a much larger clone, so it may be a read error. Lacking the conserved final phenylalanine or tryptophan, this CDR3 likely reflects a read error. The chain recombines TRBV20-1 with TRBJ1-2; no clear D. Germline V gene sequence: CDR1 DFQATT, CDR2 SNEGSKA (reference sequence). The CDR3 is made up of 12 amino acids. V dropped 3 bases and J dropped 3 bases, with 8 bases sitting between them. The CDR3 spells CSASDDYYGYTL. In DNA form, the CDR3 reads TGCAGTGCTAGCGATGATTACTATGGCTACACCCTC.

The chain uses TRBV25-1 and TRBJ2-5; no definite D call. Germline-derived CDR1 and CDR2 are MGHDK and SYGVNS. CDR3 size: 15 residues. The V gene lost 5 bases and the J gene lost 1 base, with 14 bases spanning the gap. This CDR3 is CASSFVVGIQETQYF. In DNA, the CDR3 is TGTGCCAGCAGTTTCGTGGTAGGGATCCAAGAGACCCAGTACTTC.

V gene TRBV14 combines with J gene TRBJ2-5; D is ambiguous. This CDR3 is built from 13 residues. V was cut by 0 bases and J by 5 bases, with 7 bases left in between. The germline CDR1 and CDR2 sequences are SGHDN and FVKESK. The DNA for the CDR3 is TGTGCCAGCAGCCAAGATTTGGTGGAGACCCAGTACTTC. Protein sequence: CASSQDLVETQYF.

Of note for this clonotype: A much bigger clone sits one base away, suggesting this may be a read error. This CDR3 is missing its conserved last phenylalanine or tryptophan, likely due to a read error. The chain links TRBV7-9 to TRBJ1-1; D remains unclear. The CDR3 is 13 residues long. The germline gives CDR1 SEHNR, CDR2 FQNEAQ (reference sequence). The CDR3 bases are TGTGCTAGCTCCATCGCTTACAACACTGAAGCTTTCTCT. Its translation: CASSIAYNTEAFS.

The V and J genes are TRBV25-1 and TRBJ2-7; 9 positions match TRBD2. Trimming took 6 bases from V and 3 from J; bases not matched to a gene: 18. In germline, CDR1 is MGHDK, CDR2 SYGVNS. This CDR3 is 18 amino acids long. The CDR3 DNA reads TGTGCCAGCAGGATGACAATTGGAGCGGGAGGATTTTTCTACGAGCAGTACTTC. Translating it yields CASRMTIGAGGFFYEQYF.

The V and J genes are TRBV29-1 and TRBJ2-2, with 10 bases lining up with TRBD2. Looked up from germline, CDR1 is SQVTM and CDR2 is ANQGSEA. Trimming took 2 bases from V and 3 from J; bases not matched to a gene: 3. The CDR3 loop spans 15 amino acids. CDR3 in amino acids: CSVERSGRDTGELFF. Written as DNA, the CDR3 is TGCAGCGTTGAAAGAAGCGGGAGGGACACCGGGGAGCTGTTTTTT.

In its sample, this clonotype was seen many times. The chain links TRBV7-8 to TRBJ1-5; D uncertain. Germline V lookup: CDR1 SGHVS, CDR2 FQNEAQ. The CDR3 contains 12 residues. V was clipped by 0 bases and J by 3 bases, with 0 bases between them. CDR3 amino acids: CASSLANQPQHF. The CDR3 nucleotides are TGTGCCAGCAGCTTAGCCAATCAGCCCCAGCATTTT.

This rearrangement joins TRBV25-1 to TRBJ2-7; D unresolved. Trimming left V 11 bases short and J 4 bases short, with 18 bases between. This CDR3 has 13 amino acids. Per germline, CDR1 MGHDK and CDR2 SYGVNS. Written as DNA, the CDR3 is TGTGCCTGGACCAGCCCCGCCGGTTACGAGCAGTACTTC. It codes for CAWTSPAGYEQYF.

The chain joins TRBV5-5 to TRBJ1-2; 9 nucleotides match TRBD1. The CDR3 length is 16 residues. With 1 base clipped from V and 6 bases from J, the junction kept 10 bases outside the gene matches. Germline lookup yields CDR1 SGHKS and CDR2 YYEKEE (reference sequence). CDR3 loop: CASSLRTGGSEDGYTF. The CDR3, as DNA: TGTGCCAGCAGCTTGCGAACAGGGGGCAGCGAGGATGGCTACACCTTC.

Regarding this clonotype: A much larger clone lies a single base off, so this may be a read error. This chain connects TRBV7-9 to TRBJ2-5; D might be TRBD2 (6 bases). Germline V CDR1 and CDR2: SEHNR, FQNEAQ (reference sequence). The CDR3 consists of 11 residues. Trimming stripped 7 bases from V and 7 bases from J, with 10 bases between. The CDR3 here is CASMRGGTQYF. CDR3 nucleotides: TGTGCCAGCATGAGGGGAGGGACCCAGTACTTC.

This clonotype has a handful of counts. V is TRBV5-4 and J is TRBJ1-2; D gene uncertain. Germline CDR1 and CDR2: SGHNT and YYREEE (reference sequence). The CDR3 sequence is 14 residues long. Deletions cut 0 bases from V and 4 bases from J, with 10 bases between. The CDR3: CASSLGGNLYGYTF. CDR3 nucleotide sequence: TGTGCCAGCAGCTTGGGAGGGAATCTCTATGGCTACACCTTC.

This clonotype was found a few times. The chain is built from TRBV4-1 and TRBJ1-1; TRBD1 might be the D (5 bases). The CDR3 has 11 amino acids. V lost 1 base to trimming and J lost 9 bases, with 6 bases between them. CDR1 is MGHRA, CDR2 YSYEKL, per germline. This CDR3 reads CASSQGQKAFF. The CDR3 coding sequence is TGCGCCAGCAGCCAAGGACAGAAAGCTTTCTTT.

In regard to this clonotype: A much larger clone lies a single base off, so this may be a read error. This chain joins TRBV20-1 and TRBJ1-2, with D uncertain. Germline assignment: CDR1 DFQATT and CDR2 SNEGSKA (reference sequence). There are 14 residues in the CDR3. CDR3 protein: CSANRGTSNYGHTF. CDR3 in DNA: TGCAGTGCTAACCGGGGTACTTCTAACTATGGCCACACCTTC.

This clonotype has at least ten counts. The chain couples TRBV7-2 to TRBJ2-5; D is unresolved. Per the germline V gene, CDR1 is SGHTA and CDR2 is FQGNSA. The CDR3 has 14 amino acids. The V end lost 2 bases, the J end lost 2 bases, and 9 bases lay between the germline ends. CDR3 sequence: CASSLPDGQETQYF. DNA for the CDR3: TGTGCCAGCAGCTTACCCGACGGACAAGAGACCCAGTACTTC. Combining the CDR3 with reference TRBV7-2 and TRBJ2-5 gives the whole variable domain GAGVSQSPSNKVTEKGKDVELRCDPISGHTALYWYRQSLGQGLEFLIYFQGNSAPDKSGLPSDRFSAERTGGSVSTLTIQRTQQEDSAVYLCASSLPDGQETQYFGPGTRLLVL.

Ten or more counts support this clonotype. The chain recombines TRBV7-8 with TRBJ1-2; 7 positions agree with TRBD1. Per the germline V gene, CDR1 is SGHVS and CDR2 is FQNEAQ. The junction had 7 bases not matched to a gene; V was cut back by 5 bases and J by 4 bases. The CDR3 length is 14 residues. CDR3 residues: CASSTGTAIYGYTF. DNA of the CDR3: TGTGCCAGCAGCACAGGGACAGCAATCTATGGCTACACCTTC.

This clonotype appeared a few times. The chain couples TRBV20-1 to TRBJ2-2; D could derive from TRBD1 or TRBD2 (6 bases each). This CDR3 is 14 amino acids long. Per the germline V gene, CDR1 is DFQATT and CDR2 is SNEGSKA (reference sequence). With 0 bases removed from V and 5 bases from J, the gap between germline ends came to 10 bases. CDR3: CSARDRRGTGELFF. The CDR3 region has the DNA TGCAGTGCTAGAGACCGGAGGGGGACCGGGGAGCTGTTTTTT.

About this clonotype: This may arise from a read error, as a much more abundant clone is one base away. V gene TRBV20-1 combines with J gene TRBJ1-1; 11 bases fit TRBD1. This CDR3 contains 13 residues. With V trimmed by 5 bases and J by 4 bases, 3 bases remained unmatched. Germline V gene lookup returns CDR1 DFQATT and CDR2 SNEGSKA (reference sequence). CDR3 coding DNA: TGCAGTGCTTGGACAGGGGGCGGCACTGAAGCTTTCTTT. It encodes CSAWTGGGTEAFF.

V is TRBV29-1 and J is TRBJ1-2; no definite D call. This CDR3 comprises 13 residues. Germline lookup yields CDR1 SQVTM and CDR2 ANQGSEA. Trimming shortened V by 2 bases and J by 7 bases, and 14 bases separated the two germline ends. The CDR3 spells CSVELWQAVGYTF. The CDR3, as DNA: TGCAGCGTTGAATTGTGGCAGGCCGTTGGCTACACCTTC.

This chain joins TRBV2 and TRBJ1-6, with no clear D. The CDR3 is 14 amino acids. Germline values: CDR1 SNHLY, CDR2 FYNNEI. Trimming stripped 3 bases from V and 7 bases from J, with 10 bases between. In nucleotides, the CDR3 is TGTGCCAGCAGTGATACGGTGAGGAATTCACCCCTCCACTTT. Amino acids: CASSDTVRNSPLHF.

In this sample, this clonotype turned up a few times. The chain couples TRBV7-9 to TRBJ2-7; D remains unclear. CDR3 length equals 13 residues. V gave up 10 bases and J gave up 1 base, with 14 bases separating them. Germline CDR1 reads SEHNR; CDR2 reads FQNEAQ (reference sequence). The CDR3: CATAGRFSYEQYF. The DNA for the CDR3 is TGTGCCACCGCCGGTCGTTTTTCCTACGAGCAGTACTTC.

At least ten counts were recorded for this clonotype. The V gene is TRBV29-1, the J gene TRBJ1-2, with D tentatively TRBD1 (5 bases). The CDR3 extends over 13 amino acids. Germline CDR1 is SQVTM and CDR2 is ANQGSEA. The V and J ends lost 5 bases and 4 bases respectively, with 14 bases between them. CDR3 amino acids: CSVSVQGFYGYTF. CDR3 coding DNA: TGCAGCGTTTCTGTGCAGGGATTCTATGGCTACACCTTC.

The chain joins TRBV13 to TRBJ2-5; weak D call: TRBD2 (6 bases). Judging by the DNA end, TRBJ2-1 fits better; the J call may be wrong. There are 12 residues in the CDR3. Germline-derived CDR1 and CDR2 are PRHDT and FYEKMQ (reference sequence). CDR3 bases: TGTGCCAGCAGCTTGGGAGCCGGGGGGCAGTTCTTC. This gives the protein CASSLGAGGQFF.

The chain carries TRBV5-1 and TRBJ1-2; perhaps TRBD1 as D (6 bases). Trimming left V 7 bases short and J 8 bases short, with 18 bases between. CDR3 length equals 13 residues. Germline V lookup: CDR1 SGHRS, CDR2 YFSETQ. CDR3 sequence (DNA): TGCGCCAGCTCCGGGGGCCCTGCTGGCGGCTACACCTTC. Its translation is CASSGGPAGGYTF.

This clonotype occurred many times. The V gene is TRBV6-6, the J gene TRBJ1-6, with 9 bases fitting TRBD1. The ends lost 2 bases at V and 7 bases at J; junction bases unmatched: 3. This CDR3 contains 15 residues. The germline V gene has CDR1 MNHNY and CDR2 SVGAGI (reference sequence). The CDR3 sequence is CASSYRDRENSPLHF. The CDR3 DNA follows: TGTGCCAGCAGTTACCGGGACAGGGAGAATTCACCCCTCCACTTT.

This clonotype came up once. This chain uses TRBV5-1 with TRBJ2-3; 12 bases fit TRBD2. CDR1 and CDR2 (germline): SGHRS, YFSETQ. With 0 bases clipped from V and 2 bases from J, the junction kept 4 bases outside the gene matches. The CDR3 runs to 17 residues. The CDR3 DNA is TGCGCCAGCAGCTTGGGGACTAGCGGGGTCCTCACAGATACGCAGTATTTT. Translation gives CASSLGTSGVLTDTQYF.